This T cell receptor beta chain is from a study of OX40 agonist ivuxolimab in advanced cancers. Study summary: Allowance was made for prior anti-PD-1, anti-PD-L1 or anti-CTLA-4 therapy, and 35% to 40% had some. Partial responses were seen in three patients, one with hepatocellular carcinoma and two with cutaneous melanoma. Study-level points and caveats: CD8+ T cells averaged more expanded clones than CD4+.

On this clone: Its antigen is not identified.

Produced via immunoSEQ multiplex PCR; TCRdb's table is partial and in-frame only. This table has 35,000 or so clones, approximately 80% appearing once. This material consisted of CD4+ or CD8+ T cells sorted from blood, taken in a trial of the OX40 agonist ivuxolimab. The receptor was isolated from an adult with an advanced solid tumor such as melanoma, head and neck, liver or kidney cancer.

DNA for the CDR3: TGTGCCAGCTCACCACCGAATTTGAACACTGAAGCTTTCTTT. This sequence encodes CASSPPNLNTEAFF. The chain carries TRBV18 and TRBJ1-1; D unclear. V lost 0 bases and J lost 0, with 5 bases in between. This CDR3 comprises 14 residues. The germline gives CDR1 KGHSH, CDR2 LQKENI.